This TCR beta chain appears in the sequencing data of a study of T cells expressing NK-cell markers. Study-wide background: HCMV serostatus: seven of eight sequenced donors positive, one negative. Study-wide results and caveats: Top CD8+ clonotypes included the dominant CD3+CD56+NKG2C+ clonotypes in five to seven donors.

CDR3 length equals 13 residues. Looked up from germline, CDR1 is SQVTM and CDR2 is ANQGSEA. TCRdb reanalyzed the 5' RACE reads, giving one entry per CDR3 protein sequence and no DNA. In total, the table holds about 390,000 distinct CDR3 sequences. Worth noting for this clonotype: Its target is unknown.

The sequence derives from a woman aged 45-60 years in good health. The specimen was blood T cells: a sorted CD56 or NKG2C T cell subset, CD4+ or CD8+ T cells, or bulk PBMC T cells (not recorded which). The V gene is TRBV29-1, the J gene TRBJ2-7. Here the CDR3 reads CSVEDGVRYEQYF.